This T cell receptor (beta chain) was recorded in a study of OX40 agonist ivuxolimab in advanced cancers. Background on the study: Each patient was given ivuxolimab into a vein every 2 weeks, at 0.01 to 10 mg/kg. Three patients got partial responses; one had hepatocellular carcinoma and two had cutaneous melanoma. Study observations and caveats: Expanded peripheral T cells had an undetermined antigen specificity.

Concerning this clone: No antigen is known for it.

Using immunoSEQ multiplex PCR, the repertoire was profiled, and TCRdb retains in-frame clones only, with some absent. The data contain over 75,000 clones, around 87% of them singletons. The sequencing here drew on CD4+ or CD8+ T cells sorted from blood, taken in a trial of the OX40 agonist ivuxolimab. The sequence was obtained from an adult with an advanced solid tumor such as melanoma, head and neck, liver or kidney cancer.

This CDR3 reads CASSIEVTTEQYF. CDR3 nucleotides: TGTGCCAGTAGTATAGAGGTTACCACCGAGCAGTACTTC. The V and J genes are TRBV19 and TRBJ2-7; D is ambiguous. The CDR3 contains 13 residues. Trimming left V 0 bases short and J 6 bases short, with 9 bases between. Germline V lookup: CDR1 LNHDA, CDR2 SQIVND (reference sequence).